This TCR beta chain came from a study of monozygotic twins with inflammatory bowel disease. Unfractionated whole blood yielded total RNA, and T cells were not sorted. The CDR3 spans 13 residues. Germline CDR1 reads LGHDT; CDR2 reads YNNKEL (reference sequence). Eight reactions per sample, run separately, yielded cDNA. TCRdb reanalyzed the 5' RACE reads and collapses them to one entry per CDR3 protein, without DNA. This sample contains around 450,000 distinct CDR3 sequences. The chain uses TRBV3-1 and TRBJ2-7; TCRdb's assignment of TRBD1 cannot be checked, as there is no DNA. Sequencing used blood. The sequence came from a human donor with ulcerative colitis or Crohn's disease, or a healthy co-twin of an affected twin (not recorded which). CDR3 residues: CASSRQGGGEQYF.